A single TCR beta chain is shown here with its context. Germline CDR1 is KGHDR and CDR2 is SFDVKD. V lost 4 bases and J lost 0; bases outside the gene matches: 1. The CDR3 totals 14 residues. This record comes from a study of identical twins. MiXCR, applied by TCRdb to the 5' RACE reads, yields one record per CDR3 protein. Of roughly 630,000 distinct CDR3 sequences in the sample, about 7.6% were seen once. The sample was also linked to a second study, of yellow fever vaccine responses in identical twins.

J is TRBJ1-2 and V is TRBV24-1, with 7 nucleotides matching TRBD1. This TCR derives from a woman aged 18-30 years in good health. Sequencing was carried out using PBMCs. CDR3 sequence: CATSDGTANYGYTF. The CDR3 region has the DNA TGTGCCACCAGTGACGGGACAGCTAACTATGGCTACACCTTC.